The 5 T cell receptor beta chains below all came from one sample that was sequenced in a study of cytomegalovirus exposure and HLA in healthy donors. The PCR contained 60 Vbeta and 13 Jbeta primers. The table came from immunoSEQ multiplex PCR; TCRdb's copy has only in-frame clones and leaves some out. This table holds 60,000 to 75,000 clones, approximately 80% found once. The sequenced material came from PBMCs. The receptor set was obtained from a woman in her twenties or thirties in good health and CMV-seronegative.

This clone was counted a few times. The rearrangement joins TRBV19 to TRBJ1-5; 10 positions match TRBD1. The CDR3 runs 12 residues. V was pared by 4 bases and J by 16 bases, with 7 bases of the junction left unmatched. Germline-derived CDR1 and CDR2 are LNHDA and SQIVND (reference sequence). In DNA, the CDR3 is TGTGCCAGTAGTACACAGACAGGGGGCTGCCATTTT. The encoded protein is CASSTQTGGCHF.

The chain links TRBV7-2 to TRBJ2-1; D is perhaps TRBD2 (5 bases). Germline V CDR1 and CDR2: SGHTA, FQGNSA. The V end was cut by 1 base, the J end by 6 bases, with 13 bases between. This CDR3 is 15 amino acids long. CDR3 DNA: TGTGCCAGCAGCTTAGACTTCCTGAGCGGCAATGAGCAGTTCTTC. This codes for CASSLDFLSGNEQFF.

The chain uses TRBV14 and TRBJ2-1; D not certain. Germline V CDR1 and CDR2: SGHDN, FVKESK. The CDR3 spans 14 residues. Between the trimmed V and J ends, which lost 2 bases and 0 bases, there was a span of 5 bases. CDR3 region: CASSQHSSYNEQFF. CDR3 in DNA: TGTGCCAGCAGCCAACATAGCTCCTACAATGAGCAGTTCTTC.

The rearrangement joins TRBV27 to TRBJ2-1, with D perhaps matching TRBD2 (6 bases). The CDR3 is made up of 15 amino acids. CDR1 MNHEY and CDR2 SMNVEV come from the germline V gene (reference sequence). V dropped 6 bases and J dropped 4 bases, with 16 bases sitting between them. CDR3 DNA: TGTGCCAGCAGAAACGCGGGATCCCCTTACAATGAGCAGTTCTTC. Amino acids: CASRNAGSPYNEQFF.

CDR3 in amino acids: CASTPTANTEAFF. Here the CDR3 DNA reads TGTGCCAGCACCCCTACAGCTAACACTGAAGCTTTCTTT. The rearrangement uses TRBV7-9 and TRBJ1-1; D unclear. Germline CDR1 is SEHNR and CDR2 is FQNEAQ (reference sequence). CDR3 length: 13 residues. V dropped 7 bases and J dropped 2 bases, with 11 bases sitting between them.